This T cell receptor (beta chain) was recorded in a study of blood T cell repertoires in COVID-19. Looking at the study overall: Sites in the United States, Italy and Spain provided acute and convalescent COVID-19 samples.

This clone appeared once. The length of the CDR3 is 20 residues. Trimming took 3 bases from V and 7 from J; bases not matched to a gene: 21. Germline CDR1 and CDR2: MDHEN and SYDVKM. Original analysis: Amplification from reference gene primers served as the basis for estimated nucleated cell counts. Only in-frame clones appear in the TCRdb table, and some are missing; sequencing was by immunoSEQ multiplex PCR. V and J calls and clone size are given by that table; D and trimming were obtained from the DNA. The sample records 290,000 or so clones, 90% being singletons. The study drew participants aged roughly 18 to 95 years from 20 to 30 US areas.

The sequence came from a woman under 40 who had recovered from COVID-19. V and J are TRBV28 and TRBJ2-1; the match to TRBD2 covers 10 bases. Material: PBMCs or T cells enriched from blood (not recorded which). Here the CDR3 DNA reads TGTGCCAGCAGTTTCCCTTCAAAGCGGGAGGGCCTTCGGGTTCGTAATGAGCAGTTCTTC. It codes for CASSFPSKREGLRVRNEQFF. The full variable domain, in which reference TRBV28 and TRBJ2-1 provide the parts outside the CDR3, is DVKVTQSSRYLVKRTGEKVFLECVQDMDHENMFWYRQDPGLGLRLIYFSYDVKMKEKGDIPEGYSVSREKKERFSLILESASTNQTSMYLCASSFPSKREGLRVRNEQFFGPGTRLTVL.